Presented here are 23 T cell receptor beta chains from one specimen sequenced in a study of OX40 agonist ivuxolimab in advanced cancers. Using immunoSEQ multiplex PCR, the repertoire was profiled, and TCRdb retains in-frame clones only, with some absent. The data hold around 67,000 clones, with 70% to 90% observed a single time. The sample here was CD4+ or CD8+ T cells sorted from blood, taken in a trial of the OX40 agonist ivuxolimab. The receptors were gathered from an adult with an advanced solid tumor such as melanoma, head and neck, liver or kidney cancer.

V usage is TRBV7-2 and J usage is TRBJ1-1; 8 positions match TRBD1. The CDR3 spans 14 residues. The germline V gene has CDR1 SGHTA and CDR2 FQGNSA. V lost 5 bases, J lost 5 bases, and 7 bases stayed unmatched. The CDR3 coding sequence is TGTGCCAGCAGCGTCTATACAGGGGGAACTGAAGCTTTCTTT. As protein: CASSVYTGGTEAFF. The whole variable domain, remainder taken from reference TRBV7-2 and TRBJ1-1, is GAGVSQSPSNKVTEKGKDVELRCDPISGHTALYWYRQSLGQGLEFLIYFQGNSAPDKSGLPSDRFSAERTGGSVSTLTIQRTQQEDSAVYLCASSVYTGGTEAFFGQGTRLTVV.

The chain recombines TRBV9 with TRBJ2-1, with D possibly TRBD2 on 5 matching bases. CDR3 size: 15 residues. CDR1 SGDLS and CDR2 YYNGEE come from the germline V gene. V gave up 0 bases and J gave up 6 bases, with 13 bases separating them. The CDR3 spells CASSVGRETFNEQFF. The CDR3 nucleotides read TGTGCCAGCAGCGTAGGACGGGAAACCTTCAATGAGCAGTTCTTC.

Only a few counts were recorded for this clone. The rearrangement joins TRBV4-1 to TRBJ1-5; D is unresolved. Trimming removed 0 bases from V and 4 bases from J, with 10 bases in between. The CDR3 spans 15 residues. Per the germline V gene, CDR1 is MGHRA and CDR2 is YSYEKL. CDR3: CASSQDRAANQPQHF. Written as DNA, the CDR3 is TGCGCCAGCAGCCAAGATAGGGCGGCAAATCAGCCCCAGCATTTT.

This chain uses TRBV11-2 with TRBJ2-1; perhaps TRBD2 as D (5 bases). Trimming shortened V by 4 bases and J by 3 bases, and 7 bases separated the two germline ends. Germline V gene sequence: CDR1 SGHAT, CDR2 FQNNGV. This CDR3 is 13 amino acids long. CDR3 region: CASSSRGYNEQFF. Here the CDR3 DNA reads TGTGCCAGCAGCTCCCGGGGCTACAATGAGCAGTTCTTC.

The genes are TRBV6-5 and TRBJ1-2; possibly TRBD1 for D (6 bases). Deletions cut 4 bases from V and 4 bases from J, with 13 bases between. The germline V gene has CDR1 MNHEY and CDR2 SVGAGI. The CDR3 runs to 14 residues. The CDR3 DNA reads TGTGCCAGCAGTTGGGGGCGTGGAGGCTATGGCTACACCTTC. It encodes CASSWGRGGYGYTF.

The chain couples TRBV19 to TRBJ2-1; TRBD2 aligns across 12 bases. Looked up from germline, CDR1 is LNHDA and CDR2 is SQIVND (reference sequence). V lost 6 bases to trimming and J lost 7 bases; unmatched junction nucleotides: 7. CDR3 length: 15 residues. This CDR3 reads CASSHLAGGQNEQFF. The CDR3 coding sequence is TGTGCCAGTAGCCACCTAGCGGGAGGGCAGAATGAGCAGTTCTTC.

This chain uses TRBV5-1 with TRBJ1-1; D is uncertain. From germline, CDR1 is SGHRS and CDR2 YFSETQ. Trimming removed 4 bases at V and 4 bases at J, with 8 bases between. The CDR3 is made up of 12 amino acids. CDR3 in amino acids: CASSPEGTEAFF. The CDR3 coding sequence is TGCGCCAGCAGCCCCGAGGGCACTGAAGCTTTCTTT.

The chain couples TRBV19 to TRBJ1-1, with D uncertain. V was clipped by 3 bases and J by 2 bases, with 7 bases between them. The CDR3 runs 13 residues. Germline CDR1 is LNHDA and CDR2 is SQIVND (reference sequence). CDR3 DNA sequence: TGTGCCAGTAGTATGGAGGGAAACACTGAAGCTTTCTTT. Its protein product is CASSMEGNTEAFF.

The genes are TRBV6-6 and TRBJ2-3; possibly TRBD2 for D (5 bases). The germline V gene has CDR1 MNHNY and CDR2 SVGAGI (reference sequence). V lost 6 bases, J lost 2 bases, and 15 bases lay in between. The CDR3 totals 15 residues. The CDR3 spells CASRPHFGDTDTQYF. CDR3 DNA: TGTGCCAGCAGACCCCACTTCGGGGACACAGATACGCAGTATTTT.

The gene calls are TRBV6-1 and TRBJ1-1; maybe TRBD1 (6 bases). Germline V gives CDR1 MNHNS, CDR2 SASEGT. The V gene lost 0 bases and the J gene lost 12 bases, with 14 bases spanning the gap. CDR3 size: 13 residues. In DNA, the CDR3 is TGTGCCAGCAGTGAAGCGCGGCAGGGGCAACCTTTCTTT. This encodes CASSEARQGQPFF.

This sequence joins TRBV7-9 and TRBJ1-2; D gene uncertain. The length of the CDR3 is 13 residues. Trimming took off 7 bases at V and 8 bases at J, with 17 bases between the two ends. The V gene's germline CDR1 is SEHNR and CDR2 FQNEAQ (reference sequence). CDR3 in DNA: TGTGCCAGCACCACGACAACGCCGGAAGGCTACACCTTC. This codes for CASTTTTPEGYTF.

This chain uses TRBV2 with TRBJ2-3; maybe TRBD2 (5 bases). This CDR3 has 14 amino acids. Looked up from germline, CDR1 is SNHLY and CDR2 is FYNNEI. The V end lost 5 bases, the J end lost 6 bases, and 15 bases lay between the germline ends. The CDR3 loop reads CASSMNPGGDTQYF. The CDR3 DNA sequence: TGTGCCAGCAGTATGAACCCCGGAGGTGATACGCAGTATTTT.

The chain employs TRBV30 and TRBJ2-2; D gene uncertain. The CDR3 runs to 15 residues. Germline V lookup: CDR1 GTSNPN, CDR2 SVGIG (reference sequence). The V end lost 7 bases, the J end lost 2 bases, and 17 bases lay between the germline ends. CDR3 sequence (DNA): TGTGCCTTAACTTACCAGCACGAAAACACCGGGGAGCTGTTTTTT. Translation: CALTYQHENTGELFF.

The chain employs TRBV29-1 and TRBJ1-2, with a possible D match to TRBD1 (5 bases). The V and J ends lost 0 bases and 5 bases respectively, with 16 bases between them. CDR3 size: 15 residues. Germline V gene sequence: CDR1 SQVTM, CDR2 ANQGSEA. CDR3 DNA sequence: TGCAGCGTTGAAGATACGAGGGGCTGGGTTTATGGCTACACCTTC. The encoded protein is CSVEDTRGWVYGYTF. The full variable domain, in which reference TRBV29-1 and TRBJ1-2 provide the parts outside the CDR3, is SAVISQKPSRDICQRGTSLTIQCQVDSQVTMMFWYRQQPGQSLTLIATANQGSEATYESGFVIDKFPISRPNLTFSTLTVSNMSPEDSSIYLCSVEDTRGWVYGYTFGSGTRLTVV.

The chain joins TRBV4-3 to TRBJ1-2; a possible D gene is TRBD1 (5 bases). V lost 1 base to trimming and J lost 4 bases, with 19 bases between them. The CDR3 spans 17 residues. Per the germline V gene, CDR1 is LGHNA and CDR2 is YSLEER. Here the CDR3 reads CASSQAGDSDLSYGYTF. Here the CDR3 DNA reads TGCGCCAGCAGCCAAGCCGGAGACAGTGACCTGAGCTATGGCTACACCTTC.

The chain couples TRBV6-6 to TRBJ1-3; 7 bases align to TRBD1. Germline V CDR1 and CDR2: MNHNY, SVGAGI (reference sequence). The ends lost 2 bases at V and 10 bases at J; junction bases unmatched: 8. The CDR3 contains 14 residues. The CDR3 DNA is TGTGCCAGCAGTTACGGACAGGACCGAAGGACCATATATTTT. This translates into CASSYGQDRRTIYF.

This chain connects TRBV7-2 to TRBJ1-4; TRBD1 matches at 7 bases. This CDR3 region has 16 residues. Trimming at V came to 4 bases and at J to 4 bases, leaving 9 bases not matched to a gene. Germline V gene sequence: CDR1 SGHTA, CDR2 FQGNSA. The CDR3 bases are TGTGCCAGCAGCTCCCAACCGGGACAGTATAATGAAAAACTGTTTTTT. Protein product: CASSSQPGQYNEKLFF.

The chain recombines TRBV9 with TRBJ2-3, with 15 bases fitting TRBD2. This CDR3 contains 16 residues. CDR1 and CDR2 (germline): SGDLS, YYNGEE. V was pared by 4 bases and J by 5 bases, with 5 bases of the junction left unmatched. The CDR3 DNA is TGTGCCAGCAGCCTCGGACTAGCGGGAGGGATAGATACGCAGTATTTT. Its protein product is CASSLGLAGGIDTQYF.

The V gene is TRBV6-1, the J gene TRBJ1-6, with 8 bases that match TRBD1. Germline CDR1 is MNHNS and CDR2 is SASEGT. The trim removed 9 bases at V and 9 bases at J, leaving 10 bases unmatched. The CDR3 consists of 14 residues. The CDR3 here is CASWSGGEGSPLHF. In DNA, the CDR3 is TGTGCCAGTTGGTCAGGGGGCGAAGGTTCACCCCTCCACTTT.

The chain employs TRBV20-1 and TRBJ1-6, with TRBD1 as a possible D gene (5 bases). Germline-derived CDR1 and CDR2 are DFQATT and SNEGSKA (reference sequence). This CDR3 contains 11 residues. V lost 3 bases and J lost 9, with 6 bases in between. Here the CDR3 DNA reads TGCAGTGCTAGGGGGGGTTCACCCCTCCACTTT. This gives the protein CSARGGSPLHF.

The genes are TRBV6-6 and TRBJ1-5, with TRBD1 matching 7 bases. The CDR3 consists of 15 residues. CDR1 is MNHNY, CDR2 SVGAGI, per germline (reference sequence). V shed 0 bases and J 7 bases; nucleotides not matched to a gene: 6. The CDR3 DNA follows: TGTGCCAGCAGTTACTCCAGAGGGGGCGGACAGCCCCAGCATTTT. Its protein product is CASSYSRGGGQPQHF.

The chain uses TRBV6-5 and TRBJ2-1; maybe TRBD2 (6 bases). Germline loops: CDR1 MNHEY, CDR2 SVGAGI. Trimming took 3 bases from V and 9 from J, leaving 15 bases between them. The CDR3 covers 14 residues. CDR3 coding DNA: TGTGCCAGCAGTTATTTGGTAGAGGGAGGTGAGCAGTTCTTC. It codes for CASSYLVEGGEQFF.

This sequence joins TRBV5-1 and TRBJ2-5, with D possibly matching TRBD2 (5 bases). CDR1 SGHRS and CDR2 YFSETQ come from the germline V gene. CDR3 length equals 12 residues. Trimming pared 5 bases from V and 5 bases from J, leaving 10 bases between. CDR3 in amino acids: CASSLPGETQYF. CDR3 nucleotides: TGCGCCAGCAGTTTGCCGGGGGAGACCCAGTACTTC.